The rows below give T cell receptor beta chains drawn from one sample of a study of T cell changes during pregnancy in multiple sclerosis. TCRdb's copy holds only in-frame clones and misses some; the assay was immunoSEQ multiplex PCR. The sample records fewer than 95,000 clones, 85% to 95% being singletons. Sequenced material: peripheral blood, taken in the first trimester of pregnancy. These receptors all come from a female donor with multiple sclerosis, enrolled in a pregnancy study. The CDR3 runs from the conserved cysteine through the conserved F or W. A D gene is named only where the DNA matches it firmly. For some rows the clone size is stated as once, few or many, or as a class when expanded; others skip it.

v_gene	abundance	j_gene	d_gene	CDR3aa	CDR3nt
TRBV2	.	TRBJ1-1	TRBD1	CASGTDAFF	TGTGCCAGCGGGACAGACGCTTTCTTT
TRBV6-5	many	TRBJ2-5	.	CASSYSTGMGETQYF	TGTGCCAGCAGTTACTCGACGGGGATGGGGGAGACCCAGTACTTC
TRBV19	.	TRBJ1-3	.	CASSALAGAGNTIYF	TGTGCCAGTAGTGCCCTGGCAGGGGCTGGAAACACCATATATTTT
TRBV7-3	.	TRBJ1-1	.	CASSLKGRRGRTEAFF	TGTGCCAGCAGCTTAAAGGGCCGGCGGGGGAGAACTGAAGCTTTCTTT
TRBV5-6	.	TRBJ1-4	.	CASSLIQGTTNEKLFF	TGTGCCAGCAGCTTGATTCAGGGAACAACTAATGAAAAACTGTTTTTT
TRBV5-1	.	TRBJ2-5	.	CASSLGEGTWYQETQYF	TGCGCCAGCAGCTTGGGCGAGGGCACCTGGTACCAAGAGACCCAGTACTTC
TRBV11-2	.	TRBJ1-2	.	CASSLESDNRYGYTF	TGTGCCAGCAGCTTAGAATCGGACAATCGGTATGGCTACACCTTC
TRBV27	.	TRBJ1-1	.	CASSLSGARAEAFF	TGTGCCAGCAGTTTATCAGGGGCCCGGGCAGAAGCTTTCTTT
TRBV6-5	.	TRBJ1-1	.	CASSYLRAEWTEAFF	TGTGCCAGCAGTTACTTGAGGGCGGAGTGGACTGAAGCTTTCTTT
TRBV9	.	TRBJ2-7	TRBD1	CASSVGDRGVQYF	TGTGCCAGCAGCGTAGGGGACAGGGGGGTGCAGTACTTC
TRBV7-8	.	TRBJ2-5	.	CASSATPGGETQYF	TGTGCCAGCAGCGCAACTCCAGGGGGGGAGACCCAGTACTTC
TRBV13	.	TRBJ2-7	.	CASSLGRGSYEQYF	TGTGCCAGCAGCTTAGGCCGGGGGAGCTACGAGCAGTACTTC
TRBV6-4	.	TRBJ1-6	.	CASSEGPNSPLHF	TGTGCCAGCAGTGAGGGGCCCAATTCACCCCTCCACTTT
TRBV5-4	few	TRBJ1-6	TRBD1	CASSSDRGASPLHF	TGTGCCAGCAGCTCGGACAGGGGGGCTTCACCCCTCCACTTT
TRBV9	once	TRBJ1-2	.	CASSVEGNYGYTF	TGTGCCAGCAGCGTAGAGGGGAACTATGGCTACACCTTC
TRBV27	.	TRBJ2-7	.	CASSLTRVGSGGPHYEQYF	TGTGCCAGCAGTTTAACTCGGGTGGGGTCCGGGGGGCCCCACTACGAGCAGTACTTC
TRBV2	.	TRBJ2-1	.	CASSPDRSSSYNEQFF	TGTGCCAGCAGCCCCGACAGGTCGAGCTCCTACAATGAGCAGTTCTTC
TRBV4-2	.	TRBJ1-1	.	CASSQATGVFKGKNTEAFF	TGTGCCAGCAGCCAAGCCACCGGCGTTTTCAAGGGGAAGAACACTGAAGCTTTCTTT
TRBV20-1	once	TRBJ2-3	.	CSAYYPDTQYF	TGCAGTGCCTACTACCCAGATACGCAGTATTTT
TRBV13	.	TRBJ1-2	.	CASTPTGGNYGYTF	TGTGCCAGCACCCCGACCGGAGGGAACTATGGCTACACCTTC
TRBV3-1/TRBV3-2	.	TRBJ1-2	.	CASSPPFTF	TGTGCCAGCAGCCCCCCTTTTACCTTC
TRBV2	.	TRBJ1-5	.	CASRYQSRQPQHF	TGTGCCAGCAGATACCAGTCCCGTCAGCCCCAGCATTTT
TRBV18	.	TRBJ1-5	TRBD1	CASSRETGTGYQPQHF	TGTGCCAGCTCCCGTGAAACCGGGACAGGGTATCAGCCCCAGCATTTT
TRBV7-8	.	TRBJ2-1	.	CASSAPEGVSGVNNEQFF	TGTGCCAGCAGCGCCCCAGAGGGGGTCAGCGGGGTGAACAATGAGCAGTTCTTC
TRBV11-3	.	TRBJ2-2	TRBD2	CASSFSGTSGDLTGELFF	TGTGCCAGCAGCTTCTCCGGGACTAGCGGGGATCTAACTGGGGAGCTGTTTTTT
TRBV2	once	TRBJ1-2	TRBD1	CASRTRGTGSQGLTF	TGTGCCAGCAGAACCCGCGGGACAGGCTCTCAGGGGTTAACCTTC
TRBV10-3	.	TRBJ1-2	TRBD1	CAISLEDRAVGGYTF	TGTGCCATCAGCCTAGAGGACAGGGCGGTCGGAGGCTACACCTTC
TRBV4-1	.	TRBJ1-4	.	CASKPLWGLKDEKLFF	TGCGCCAGCAAGCCGTTGTGGGGGCTGAAGGATGAAAAACTGTTTTTT
TRBV7-8	.	TRBJ1-1	TRBD1	CASSPRGRTEAFF	TGTGCCAGCAGCCCTAGGGGGCGGACTGAAGCTTTCTTT